This TCR beta chain derives from a study of metastatic and nonmetastatic thyroid tumors. The study, taken as a whole, reports: The study reportedly found significantly higher TCR beta diversity in malignant thyroid tumors than benign nodules, in blood and tumor.

There were no patients who had received any treatment before thyroid surgery. Authors' methods: The study's classifier, a distant-metastasis tool for papillary thyroid cancer, was built using CDR3 differences across clinicopathological groups. MiXCR re-clonotyped the PCR reads for TCRdb. TCRdb's processing, not the authors' own work, is the source of the V and J calls. The data show around 17,000 clones, around 13% seen once. The CDR3 is 14 amino acids. Germline lookup yields CDR1 DFQATT and CDR2 SNEGSKA (reference sequence). V lost 0 bases to trimming and J lost 9 bases; unmatched junction nucleotides: 5. For this clone: Antigen unknown.

This TCR was sampled from a female donor with papillary thyroid cancer or a benign thyroid nodule (not recorded which). Some clones in this sample may be carry-over from other donors' samples. This chain links TRBV20-1 with TRBJ2-1; 10 bases fit TRBD2. Sequencing was carried out using tumor tissue. The CDR3 nucleotides read TGCAGTGCTAGAGACCTAGCGGGAGTTGTTGAGCAGTTCTTC. Its translation: CSARDLAGVVEQFF.